This passage covers 27 T cell receptor beta chains from one sample sequenced in a study of identical twins. TCRdb re-called the 5' RACE reads through MiXCR, storing one row per CDR3 protein. This table holds hundreds of thousands of distinct CDR3 sequences, approximately 18% found once. The same specimen was also included in a second study, on T cells expressing NK-cell markers.

Source material: PBMCs. These receptors were collected from a woman between 18 and 29 years old in good health.

The V and J genes are TRBV5-6 and TRBJ2-1; D gene unclear. Trimming pared 0 bases from V and 4 bases from J, leaving 14 bases between. The germline V gene has CDR1 SGHDT and CDR2 YYEEEE. This CDR3 has 16 residues. The CDR3 is CASSLEAIPRYNEQFF. DNA for the CDR3: TGTGCCAGCAGCTTGGAAGCGATCCCCAGGTACAATGAGCAGTTCTTC.

This clonotype was counted a few times. V usage is TRBV5-1 and J usage is TRBJ1-1; a weak D match, TRBD1 (6 bases). CDR1 SGHRS and CDR2 YFSETQ come from the germline V gene. Trimming cost V 8 bases and J 5 bases, with 13 bases left between them. The CDR3 sequence is 12 residues long. In nucleotides, the CDR3 is TGCGCCAGTGTGGGGGGCGAGACTGAAGCTTTCTTT. This gives the protein CASVGGETEAFF.

This clonotype was counted at least ten times. The rearrangement joins TRBV2 to TRBJ2-5; D perhaps matches TRBD2 (5 bases). Trimming took off 8 bases at V and 5 bases at J, with 12 bases between the two ends. The CDR3 loop spans 12 amino acids. Germline CDR1 SNHLY, CDR2 FYNNEI. The CDR3, as DNA: TGTGCCAGCGGTGGGAGTGGGGAGACCCAGTACTTC. Protein product: CASGGSGETQYF.

The rearrangement joins TRBV29-1 to TRBJ1-5, with 7 bases matching TRBD1. CDR1 is SQVTM, CDR2 ANQGSEA, per germline. The trim removed 6 bases at V and 5 bases at J, leaving 7 bases unmatched. The CDR3 contains 13 residues. CDR3 loop: CSVRDSPDQPQHF. In nucleotides, the CDR3 is TGCAGCGTCCGGGACAGCCCCGATCAGCCCCAGCATTTT.

As DNA, the CDR3 is TGTGCCAGCTCCTCTCGGGGTTTCGGCTCCTACGAGCAGTACTTC. Its translation is CASSSRGFGSYEQYF. This chain uses TRBV2 with TRBJ2-7; perhaps TRBD2 as D (5 bases). Germline CDR1 is SNHLY and CDR2 is FYNNEI. This CDR3 is built from 15 residues. V shed 8 bases and J shed 0 bases, with 17 bases lying between them.

This clonotype has a handful of counts. The rearrangement joins TRBV12-3 or TRBV12-4 to TRBJ2-2, with 10 bases identical to TRBD2. V shed 5 bases, J shed 7 bases, and the junction held 10 bases outside the gene matches. The CDR3 sequence is 16 residues long. CDR3 coding DNA: TGTGCCAGCAGTGGTACTAGCGGGGAGGGTAACGGGGAGCTGTTTTTT. Translating gives CASSGTSGEGNGELFF.

V and J are TRBV27 and TRBJ1-5; tentatively, D is TRBD1 (5 bases). Germline CDR1 reads MNHEY; CDR2 reads SMNVEV (reference sequence). Trimming removed 2 bases at V and 0 bases at J, with 17 bases between. The CDR3 is 18 amino acids. The CDR3 nucleotides are TGTGCCAGCAGTTTAGAACCCACAGGTGGTAATAGCAATCAGCCCCAGCATTTT. Its protein product is CASSLEPTGGNSNQPQHF.

This clonotype was detected a few times. V usage is TRBV9 and J usage is TRBJ2-1; no clear D gene. Germline assignment: CDR1 SGDLS and CDR2 YYNGEE. The CDR3 contains 14 residues. V lost 4 bases to trimming and J lost 3 bases, with 11 bases between them. In DNA, the CDR3 is TGTGCCAGCAGCCCCCCTGTGCTCTACAATGAGCAGTTCTTC. The encoded protein is CASSPPVLYNEQFF. The entire variable domain, with the rest obtained from reference TRBV9 and TRBJ2-1, is as follows: DSGVTQTPKHLITATGQRVTLRCSPRSGDLSVYWYQQSLDQGLQFLIQYYNGEERAKGNILERFSAQQFPDLHSELNLSSLELGDSALYFCASSPPVLYNEQFFGPGTRLTVL.

This clonotype was detected a few times. V usage is TRBV6-5 and J usage is TRBJ1-1; the D gene is possibly TRBD1 (6 bases). The CDR3 extends over 13 amino acids. Germline values: CDR1 MNHEY, CDR2 SVGAGI. The ends were cut back, 4 bases at V and 7 bases at J, with 13 bases in the middle. The CDR3 DNA is TGTGCCAGCAGTTCCAGGGGTTATGGTGAAGCTTTCTTT. Protein: CASSSRGYGEAFF.

The chain joins TRBV29-1 to TRBJ2-1, with D hard to call. The germline V gene has CDR1 SQVTM and CDR2 ANQGSEA. The CDR3 runs 13 residues. The V gene lost 5 bases and the J gene lost 0 bases, with 8 bases spanning the gap. CDR3 DNA sequence: TGCAGCGTTTCTCGCGTCTCCTACAATGAGCAGTTCTTC. It codes for CSVSRVSYNEQFF.

The CDR3 sequence: CATSKEPQGLNTEAFF. The CDR3 DNA is TGTGCCACCAGCAAAGAACCACAGGGGTTGAACACTGAAGCTTTCTTT. V gene TRBV15 combines with J gene TRBJ1-1; TRBD1 agrees at 7 bases. The trim removed 4 bases at V and 0 bases at J, leaving 8 bases unmatched. CDR1 is LNHNV and CDR2 is YYDKDF in the germline V gene (reference sequence). This CDR3 is 16 amino acids long.

CDR3 sequence: CASSLTSGRFGRNEQFF. The CDR3 DNA reads TGTGCCAGCAGCTTGACTAGCGGGAGATTCGGCCGCAATGAGCAGTTCTTC. V and J are TRBV9 and TRBJ2-1; 12 nucleotides line up with TRBD2. The junction had 11 bases not matched to a gene; V was cut back by 4 bases and J by 6 bases. The CDR3 sequence is 17 residues long. Per the germline V gene, CDR1 is SGDLS and CDR2 is YYNGEE. The full variable domain, with the rest looked up from reference TRBV9 and TRBJ2-1, is DSGVTQTPKHLITATGQRVTLRCSPRSGDLSVYWYQQSLDQGLQFLIQYYNGEERAKGNILERFSAQQFPDLHSELNLSSLELGDSALYFCASSLTSGRFGRNEQFFGPGTRLTVL.

The chain carries TRBV20-1 and TRBJ1-4; D not resolved. Trimming pared 4 bases from V and 6 bases from J, leaving 6 bases between. The CDR3 is made up of 11 amino acids. CDR1 and CDR2 (germline): DFQATT, SNEGSKA (reference sequence). The CDR3 coding sequence is TGCAGTGCTATAGATGATGAAAAACTGTTTTTT. This translates into CSAIDDEKLFF.

This clonotype was seen only a few times. The chain links TRBV7-2 to TRBJ2-1; D is unresolved. Trimming stripped 3 bases from V and 7 bases from J, with 7 bases between. CDR3 size: 12 residues. Looked up from germline, CDR1 is SGHTA and CDR2 is FQGNSA. In nucleotides, the CDR3 is TGTGCCAGCAGCTTCCCCTGGAATGAGCAGTTCTTC. Its translation is CASSFPWNEQFF.

The chain employs TRBV12-3 or TRBV12-4 and TRBJ2-3, with a tentative D call TRBD2 (6 bases). The CDR3 runs to 16 residues. Trimming took 7 bases from V and 2 from J, leaving 19 bases between them. CDR3 protein: CASTGDLLAYTDTQYF. The CDR3 coding sequence is TGTGCCAGCACCGGGGACCTACTAGCCTACACAGATACGCAGTATTTT.

The table lists this clonotype with a few counts. This chain links TRBV15 with TRBJ1-2, with a tentative D call TRBD1 (6 bases). Germline V lookup: CDR1 LNHNV, CDR2 YYDKDF (reference sequence). The CDR3 has 15 residues. V shed 1 base and J shed 4 bases, with 13 bases lying between them. CDR3 loop: CATSRVRDTFYGYTF. The CDR3 coding sequence is TGTGCCACCAGCAGAGTCCGGGACACATTCTATGGCTACACCTTC.

This clonotype turned up a few times. The J gene is TRBJ2-7, the V gene TRBV12-3 or TRBV12-4; maybe TRBD1 (6 bases). The CDR3 totals 15 residues. V lost 5 bases and J 1 base, leaving 15 bases between the germline ends. The CDR3 here is CASSANQGRSYEQYF. In nucleotides, the CDR3 is TGTGCCAGCAGTGCTAATCAGGGGCGTTCCTACGAGCAGTACTTC.

This sequence joins TRBV6-5 and TRBJ2-5, with 8 bases lining up with TRBD2. J gave up 2 bases and V 2 bases, and 4 bases lay outside the gene matches. This CDR3 comprises 15 residues. Germline V gene sequence: CDR1 MNHEY, CDR2 SVGAGI. CDR3 DNA sequence: TGTGCCAGCAGTTACCGGGGGGGCCGACAAGAGACCCAGTACTTC. Residues: CASSYRGGRQETQYF.

Ten or more counts support this clonotype. V and J are TRBV18 and TRBJ2-2, with D hard to call. The CDR3 runs to 14 residues. Germline-derived CDR1 and CDR2 are KGHSH and LQKENI. Deletions cut 3 bases from V and 3 bases from J, with 8 bases between. CDR3 nucleotide sequence: TGTGCCAGCTCACCCCTCGGTTACACCGGGGAGCTGTTTTTT. This encodes CASSPLGYTGELFF.

The chain has TRBV20-1 and TRBJ2-1; 9 nucleotides agree with TRBD2. Germline CDR1 is DFQATT and CDR2 is SNEGSKA (reference sequence). This CDR3 region has 14 residues. J lost 9 bases, V lost 4 bases, and 10 bases had no gene match. In nucleotides, the CDR3 is TGCAGTGCTAATGGGGCGGGGGGGATCGGTGAGCAGTTCTTC. Its translation is CSANGAGGIGEQFF.

This chain connects TRBV20-1 to TRBJ1-4, with no clear D. CDR3 length: 12 residues. Germline CDR1 is DFQATT and CDR2 is SNEGSKA (reference sequence). With 3 bases removed from V and 6 bases from J, the gap between germline ends came to 8 bases. This CDR3 is CSARNVDEKLFF. In DNA form, the CDR3 reads TGCAGTGCTAGGAACGTGGATGAAAAACTGTTTTTT.

This chain connects TRBV7-8 to TRBJ2-7; 11 nucleotides match TRBD2. The V and J ends lost 1 base and 1 base, in that order; junction bases with no gene match: 9. The length of the CDR3 is 18 residues. The germline V gene has CDR1 SGHVS and CDR2 FQNEAQ. The DNA for the CDR3 is TGTGCCAGCAGCTTAGTTGGGACTAGCGGAGGACATTCCTACGAGCAGTACTTC. Translated: CASSLVGTSGGHSYEQYF.

In its sample, this clonotype was seen a few times. This chain joins TRBV20-1 and TRBJ2-1, with TRBD2 identical over 7 bases. Germline V lookup: CDR1 DFQATT, CDR2 SNEGSKA (reference sequence). CDR3 length: 18 amino acids. The junction had 14 bases not matched to a gene; V was cut back by 3 bases and J by 0 bases. CDR3 DNA sequence: TGCAGTGCTAGTTCTGGGAGGGCTAGCGGTTTCTCCTACAATGAGCAGTTCTTC. It codes for CSASSGRASGFSYNEQFF.

There are a few counts of this clonotype. The V call is TRBV7-2, the J call TRBJ2-3, with TRBD2 matching 7 bases. Germline-derived CDR1 and CDR2 are SGHTA and FQGNSA. This CDR3 comprises 15 residues. V lost 6 bases and J lost 2; bases outside the gene matches: 8. The CDR3 is CASSPGLGNTDTQYF. The CDR3, as DNA: TGTGCCAGCAGTCCCGGACTAGGGAACACAGATACGCAGTATTTT.

This clonotype came up a few times. J is TRBJ2-1 and V is TRBV5-1; 8 nucleotides align to TRBD2. This CDR3 has 15 amino acids. CDR1 is SGHRS and CDR2 is YFSETQ in the germline V gene. Trimming removed 0 bases from V and 9 bases from J; junction bases left unmatched: 8. CDR3 nucleotides: TGCGCCAGCAGCTTGGATAGCGGGGTTAAGGTTGAGCAGTTCTTC. Protein: CASSLDSGVKVEQFF.

The chain recombines TRBV27 with TRBJ2-7; TRBD2 is a possible D gene (5 bases). The germline CDR1 and CDR2 sequences are MNHEY and SMNVEV (reference sequence). The germline V and J ends were trimmed by 6 bases and 0 bases, with 18 bases remaining between them. The CDR3 has 16 amino acids. The CDR3 DNA reads TGTGCCAGCAGCCGGCTTCCAAGCGGCGGCTCCTACGAGCAGTACTTC. It codes for CASSRLPSGGSYEQYF.

Many counts were recorded for this clonotype. The J gene is TRBJ2-6, the V gene TRBV7-6, with D perhaps matching TRBD1 (5 bases). Germline CDR1 and CDR2: SGHVS and FNYEAQ. The CDR3 extends over 16 amino acids. The V end was cut by 4 bases, the J end by 3 bases, with 13 bases between. The CDR3 sequence is CASSSQTGHGANVLTF. The CDR3 DNA follows: TGTGCCAGCAGCTCCCAAACAGGTCATGGGGCCAACGTCCTGACTTTC.